These 13 T cell receptor beta chains share one sample of origin, sequenced in a study of memory CD4+ T cells and cytomegalovirus serostatus. The data were produced by immunoSEQ multiplex PCR, yet TCRdb's version contains in-frame clones alone and is incomplete. The repertoire includes about 59,000 clones, about 78% of them detected once, and approximately 0.53% sits in the top ten. The sort gate was single viable CD3+CD4+CD8-CD45RO+ cells for memory CD4+ T cells. Material: memory CD4+ T cells from blood. The receptor set was obtained from an adult in good health and CMV-seronegative. Some clones in this sample may be carry-over from other donors' samples.

The chain carries TRBV11-2 and TRBJ2-1; D may match TRBD1 or TRBD2 (6 bases each). This CDR3 is built from 15 residues. V gave up 1 base and J gave up 4 bases, with 11 bases separating them. The germline V gene encodes CDR1 SGHAT and CDR2 FQNNGV. The CDR3 coding sequence is TGTGCCAGCAGCTTAGTATTAGGGGGGTACAATGAGCAGTTCTTC. Translation gives CASSLVLGGYNEQFF. The full variable domain, completed using reference TRBV11-2 and TRBJ2-1, is EAGVAQSPRYKIIEKRQSVAFWCNPISGHATLYWYQQILGQGPKLLIQFQNNGVVDDSQLPKDRFSAERLKGVDSTLKIQPAKLEDSAVYLCASSLVLGGYNEQFFGPGTRLTVL.

The chain combines TRBV5-4 with TRBJ2-3; 8 bases line up with TRBD1. After removal of 3 bases from V and 3 bases from J, the junction contained 3 bases not matched to a gene. From germline, CDR1 is SGHNT and CDR2 YYREEE (reference sequence). The CDR3 is made up of 14 amino acids. As DNA, the CDR3 is TGTGCCAGCAGCTCCCAGGGGGCTACAGATACGCAGTATTTT. Translated: CASSSQGATDTQYF. Full variable domain (rest looked up from reference TRBV5-4 and TRBJ2-3): ETGVTQSPTHLIKTRGQQVTLRCSSQSGHNTVSWYQQALGQGPQFIFQYYREEENGRGNFPPRFSGLQFPNYSSELNVNALELDDSALYLCASSSQGATDTQYFGPGTRLTVL.

V and J are TRBV7-9 and TRBJ1-1; D not certain. CDR1 is SEHNR, CDR2 FQNEAQ, per germline (reference sequence). V lost 2 bases and J lost 1, with 5 bases in between. This CDR3 has 13 amino acids. CDR3 nucleotides: TGTGCCAGCAGCTTAATGGAGAACACTGAAGCTTTCTTT. It specifies CASSLMENTEAFF.

The CDR3, as DNA: TGTGCCAGCAGTAAGGAGACAGGGGGGAATCAGCCCCAGCATTTT. This sequence encodes CASSKETGGNQPQHF. This chain uses TRBV27 with TRBJ1-5, with 9 nucleotides matching TRBD1. This CDR3 comprises 15 residues. In germline, CDR1 is MNHEY, CDR2 SMNVEV (reference sequence). V trimming: 5 bases; J trimming: 4 bases; junction bases outside the gene matches: 6.

The rearrangement links TRBV30 to TRBJ1-6; 7 bases map to TRBD1. This CDR3 is 14 amino acids long. Unmatched junction bases numbered 9, after V lost 6 bases and J lost 7 bases. CDR1 is GTSNPN and CDR2 is SVGIG in the germline V gene (reference sequence). The CDR3 here is CACPRQGGNSPLHF. The CDR3 DNA reads TGTGCCTGCCCCAGACAGGGAGGGAATTCACCCCTCCACTTT.

This clone has a handful of counts. The chain recombines TRBV7-2 with TRBJ1-2; 7 bases match TRBD1. The CDR3 consists of 16 residues. Trimming removed 3 bases from V and 2 bases from J; junction bases left unmatched: 9. From germline, CDR1 is SGHTA and CDR2 FQGNSA. The CDR3 spells CASSFRQGRVNYGYTF. The CDR3 coding sequence is TGTGCCAGCAGCTTCCGACAGGGAAGGGTAAACTATGGCTACACCTTC.

The genes are TRBV11-2 and TRBJ1-5; D remains unclear. In germline, CDR1 is SGHAT, CDR2 FQNNGV. The CDR3 runs to 13 residues. With 5 bases removed from V and 6 bases from J, the gap between germline ends came to 11 bases. The CDR3 sequence is CASSLIGGQPQHF. The CDR3 DNA follows: TGTGCCAGCAGCCTCATTGGCGGTCAGCCCCAGCATTTT.

The V gene is TRBV7-2, the J gene TRBJ2-7; no definite D call. Trimming stripped 0 bases from V and 3 bases from J, with 12 bases between. The CDR3 runs 15 residues. Germline assignment: CDR1 SGHTA and CDR2 FQGNSA. CDR3 sequence: CASSLALSELYEQYF. CDR3 DNA sequence: TGTGCCAGCAGCTTAGCTTTGTCGGAGCTCTACGAGCAGTACTTC. The whole variable domain, remainder taken from reference TRBV7-2 and TRBJ2-7, is GAGVSQSPSNKVTEKGKDVELRCDPISGHTALYWYRQSLGQGLEFLIYFQGNSAPDKSGLPSDRFSAERTGGSVSTLTIQRTQQEDSAVYLCASSLALSELYEQYFGPGTRLTVT.

This chain connects TRBV6-6 to TRBJ2-1, with 15 nucleotides matching TRBD2. Germline V CDR1 and CDR2: MNHNY, SVGAGI (reference sequence). J was trimmed by 8 bases and V by 2 bases; bases with no gene match: 4. The CDR3 is 16 residues long. The CDR3 sequence: CASSYAGLAGGDEQFF. Here the CDR3 DNA reads TGTGCCAGCAGTTACGCGGGACTAGCGGGGGGTGATGAGCAGTTCTTC.

V usage is TRBV2 and J usage is TRBJ2-7; perhaps TRBD1 as D (6 bases). The CDR3 length is 16 residues. Germline V CDR1 and CDR2: SNHLY, FYNNEI. Trimming left V 6 bases short and J 3 bases short, with 21 bases between. Here the CDR3 DNA reads TGTGCCAGCAGCCGTGACCGGGACATCTCGATCTACGAGCAGTACTTC. This encodes CASSRDRDISIYEQYF.

V gene TRBV10-1 combines with J gene TRBJ2-5; TRBD2 might be the D (7 bases). This CDR3 spans 13 amino acids. Trimming cost V 8 bases and J 3 bases, with 13 bases left between them. Per the germline V gene, CDR1 is WNHNN and CDR2 is SYGVQD (reference sequence). The CDR3 loop is CASLRGGEETQYF. The CDR3 DNA follows: TGCGCCAGCCTTCGAGGGGGGGAAGAGACCCAGTACTTC.

Comment on this clone: One end of the junction does not line up with germline, which may come from a read error. The CDR3 spells CASSQADSKNEKLFF. CDR3 nucleotides: TGTGCCAGCAGTCAAGCGGACAGTAAGAATGAAAAACTGTTTTTT. The chain uses TRBV6-1 and TRBJ1-4; tentative D call: TRBD1 (6 bases). The CDR3 has 15 residues. Per the germline V gene, CDR1 is MNHNS and CDR2 is SASEGT.

This clone has only a few counts. One junction end does not reproduce the germline sequence, and a read error may be involved. The V gene is TRBV7-7, the J gene TRBJ2-6; perhaps TRBD2 as D (5 bases). The germline V gene has CDR1 SSHAT and CDR2 FNYEAQ (reference sequence). The CDR3 spans 16 residues. The CDR3 DNA reads as TGTGCTAGCAGCCGAAACCCCGGGACTGGGGCCAACGTCCTGACTTTC. This sequence encodes CASSRNPGTGANVLTF.